The T cell receptor (beta chain) under discussion was sequenced for a study of CD8+ T cells in alopecia areata. Whole-study findings and limits: Tissue-resident alphabeta T cells belonging to normal skin likewise get sequenced within scalp specimens.

The germline gives CDR1 MDHEN, CDR2 SYDVKM. The CDR3 has 15 residues. After removal of 5 bases from V and 5 bases from J, the junction contained 10 bases not matched to a gene. Following RNA extraction, reverse transcription yielded cDNA that acted as the sequencing template. The method was immunoSEQ multiplex PCR; TCRdb's version includes in-frame clones alone and lacks a portion of them. This repertoire shows roughly 150,000 clones, 55% found once; its top ten account for approximately 4.8%. T lymphocytes (CD4+ and CD8+) were sorted from PBMCs. This clone was recorded a few times. Antigen unknown. The sequencing input was CD4+ T cells sorted from blood. The chain joins TRBV28 to TRBJ2-5; 8 bases are shared with TRBD2. The TCR comes from a human donor in good health. The CDR3 DNA sequence: TGTGCCAGCAGTATCCCAGGAGCGGGAGTTGAGACCCAGTACTTC. Protein: CASSIPGAGVETQYF.